Reported below is one TCR beta chain. The entry originates in a study of PD-1 blockade in classical Hodgkin lymphoma. Noted time point: cycle 4 day 1 (C4D1), after five to seven weeks of nivolumab. Brentuximab vedotin exposure varied among the patients, all of whom had relapsed after autologous stem cell transplantation. V dropped 3 bases and J dropped 1 base, with 6 bases sitting between them. This CDR3 region has 13 residues. The germline V gene encodes CDR1 SGHVS and CDR2 FQNEAQ. The repertoire was sequenced with immunoSEQ multiplex PCR; TCRdb's copy has only in-frame clones and lacks some. The repertoire holds 90,000 or so clones, with just under 80% as singletons.

This chain links TRBV7-8 with TRBJ1-1, with D perhaps TRBD1 (6 bases). This clonotype originated in a human donor with classical Hodgkin lymphoma. The specimen was peripheral blood mononuclear cells (PBMCs), collected before the fourth cycle of nivolumab. The CDR3 here is CASSLTGNTEAFF. The DNA of the CDR3 is TGTGCCAGCAGCTTGACAGGGAACACTGAAGCTTTCTTT.